The present entry profiles one TCR beta chain with its context. No antigen is known for it. The sample originates from a study of graft-versus-host responses after intestinal transplantation. CDR3 length: 14 residues. The V segment lost 2 bases and the J segment 1 base; nucleotides outside the gene matches: 0. Germline-derived CDR1 and CDR2 are MDHEN and SYDVKM. This table comes from immunoSEQ multiplex PCR, and its TCRdb copy is limited to in-frame clones, with some not included. Among approximately 88,000 clones listed, over 90% were seen once. V is TRBV28 and J is TRBJ2-3, with TRBD1 matching over 7 bases. The clonotype was recovered from a human donor who was the organ donor for an intestinal transplant. Material: unstimulated CD4+ T cells sorted from spleen or lymph node cells, obtained before transplant. Here the CDR3 reads CASSLGQGTDTQYF. DNA for the CDR3: TGTGCCAGCAGTTTAGGACAGGGCACAGATACGCAGTATTTT. The full variable domain, with the rest looked up from reference TRBV28 and TRBJ2-3, is DVKVTQSSRYLVKRTGEKVFLECVQDMDHENMFWYRQDPGLGLRLIYFSYDVKMKEKGDIPEGYSVSREKKERFSLILESASTNQTSMYLCASSLGQGTDTQYFGPGTRLTVL.